Listed here is a single T cell receptor (beta chain). Measured with immunoSEQ multiplex PCR; TCRdb has only the in-frame clones, and not every one. The sample carries about 80,000 clones, 70% to 90% recorded once. This sample was included in a study of OX40 agonist ivuxolimab in advanced cancers. Germline CDR1 reads SGHDT; CDR2 reads YYEEEE. V lost 4 bases to trimming and J lost 4 bases; unmatched junction nucleotides: 5. The length of the CDR3 is 14 residues. At baseline, cycle 4 day 1, and cycle 7 day 1, blood was sampled. This material consisted of CD4+ or CD8+ T cells sorted from blood, taken in a trial of the OX40 agonist ivuxolimab. The chain couples TRBV5-6 to TRBJ2-5; 9 bases line up with TRBD1. This receptor was obtained from an adult with an advanced solid tumor such as melanoma, head and neck, liver or kidney cancer. CDR3 sequence reads: CASSPLTGGETQYF. DNA for the CDR3: TGTGCCAGCAGCCCATTGACAGGGGGAGAGACCCAGTACTTC.